The source of this T cell receptor (beta chain) is a study of human CD4 T cells and Enterobacteriaceae. Overall study results and limits: Matching to same-donor CFSE-low cultures alone inferred ex vivo clonotype reactivity.

Detection sensitivity for ex vivo total memory CD4+ was one cell in 200,000. Only in-frame clones appear in the TCRdb table, and some are missing; sequencing was by immunoSEQ multiplex PCR. Of some 30,000 clones in the sample, approximately 82% were seen once. Comment on this clone: What it recognizes is unknown.

Memory CD4+ T cells were sorted as all CD4+ cells except CD45RA+CCR7+CD95- naive cells, over 95% pure. Blood from healthy donors was obtained in Switzerland from donation centers. V lost 6 bases and J 0 bases, leaving 10 bases between the germline ends. In germline, CDR1 is LNHDA, CDR2 SQIVND (reference sequence). CDR3 length: 14 residues. Sequenced sample: memory CD4+ T cells from blood. This chain connects TRBV19 to TRBJ2-3, with a tentative D call TRBD2 (6 bases). This receptor was identified in a human donor in good health. This CDR3 reads CASRSSGSTDTQYF. CDR3 in DNA: TGTGCCAGTAGATCGAGCGGGAGCACAGATACGCAGTATTTT.